What follows describes a single T cell receptor (beta chain). This sample was taken from a study of blood T cell repertoires in COVID-19. At the level of the study: Sites across the United States, Italy and Spain contributed samples from acute and convalescent COVID-19.

Residents of 24 US areas, aged 18 to 89 years, made up the participants. Per germline, CDR1 MDHEN and CDR2 SYDVKM. The CDR3 length is 14 residues. J gave up 8 bases and V 6 bases, and 10 bases lay outside the gene matches. Per the authors' pipeline: Quantification of nucleated cells was approximated via reference gene primer amplification. The protocol was immunoSEQ multiplex PCR, while the TCRdb copy is restricted to in-frame clones and leaves out a portion. The V and J calls and clone size were taken over from that table, and D and trimming were inferred from the DNA. The table lists 350,000 to 450,000 clones, around 91% of them singletons.

V is TRBV28 and J is TRBJ2-1; TRBD2 matches 7 bases. The sample was PBMCs or T cells enriched from blood (not recorded which). The sequence was collected from a man aged 25-45 years who had recovered from COVID-19. The CDR3 DNA is TGTGCCAGCAGCATGACTAGCCCCAGGGATGAGCAGTTCTTC. Residues: CASSMTSPRDEQFF.